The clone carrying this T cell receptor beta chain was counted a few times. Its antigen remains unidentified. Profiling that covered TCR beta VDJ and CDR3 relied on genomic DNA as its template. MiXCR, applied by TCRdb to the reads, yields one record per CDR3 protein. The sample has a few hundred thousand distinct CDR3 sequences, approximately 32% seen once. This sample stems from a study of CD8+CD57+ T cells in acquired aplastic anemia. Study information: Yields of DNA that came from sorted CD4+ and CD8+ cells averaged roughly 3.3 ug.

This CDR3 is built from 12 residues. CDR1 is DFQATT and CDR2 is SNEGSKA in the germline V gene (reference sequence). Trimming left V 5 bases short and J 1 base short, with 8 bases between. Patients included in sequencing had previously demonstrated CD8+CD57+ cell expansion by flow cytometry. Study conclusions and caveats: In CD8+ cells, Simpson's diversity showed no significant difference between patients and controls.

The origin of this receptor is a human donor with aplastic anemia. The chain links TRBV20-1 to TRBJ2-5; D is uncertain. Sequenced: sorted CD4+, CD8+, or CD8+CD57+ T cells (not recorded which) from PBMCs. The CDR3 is CSAAPAQETQYF. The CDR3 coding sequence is TGCAGTGCTGCCCCGGCCCAAGAGACCCAGTACTTC.